The entry below gives a single TCR beta chain sequence along with its context. This sample was included in a study of control samples from healthy donors and cancer patients. CDR3 size: 16 residues. The germline CDR1 and CDR2 sequences are SGHRS and YFSETQ. V was shortened by 5 bases and J by 2 bases, with 18 bases between the two germline ends. Profiling relied on immunoSEQ multiplex PCR, and the TCRdb table lists in-frame clones only, not all of them. The repertoire has tens of thousands of clones, around 86% of them found once; the top ten carry roughly a tenth. The genes are TRBV5-1 and TRBJ2-3; no firm D call. Material for sequencing was PBMCs. The origin of this receptor is a woman aged 45-65 years with colorectal cancer. The DNA of the CDR3 is TGCGCCAGCAGTTCCCTCCCTAGTGGAGCCACAGATACGCAGTATTTT. This gives the protein CASSSLPSGATDTQYF.